This entry is about one TCR beta chain. Its recognized antigen is unknown. No base quality values were provided; no much bigger clone lies one nucleotide off. Other DNA sequences of this sample code for an identical CDR3. Participants in the prospective study were aged roughly 18 to 95 years, lived in under 30 United States geographic areas, and enrolled through a virtual design. To assign participants to cohorts, the prospective study relied on clinical history that participants themselves reported in a screening survey and a study questionnaire. Recovered participants in ImmuneRACE Cohort 3 were defined by two consecutive negative NP/OP PCR tests, clearance by a healthcare professional, or resolution of symptoms. Mobile phlebotomists in the prospective study collected whole blood, serum and a nasopharyngeal or oropharyngeal swab from every participant. Over an approximately 2-month period, participants in the prospective study had the option of providing additional blood draws and questionnaires. Before DNA extraction, blood samples from the prospective study were shipped at room temperature or frozen.

TCRbeta CDR3 regions were amplified from genomic DNA by means of the immunoSEQ Assay, a bias-controlled multiplex PCR. The original methods were these. The number of nucleated cells in each sample was estimated by amplification of reference gene primers within the assay. To quantify the absolute abundance of each unique TCRbeta CDR3 rearrangement, sequence reads were collapsed and filtered. For each sample, productive Simpson clonality was calculated as the square root of Simpson's diversity index over productive rearrangements. As stored in TCRdb, this immuneACCESS dataset retains in-frame rearrangements with V and J assigned. A fraction of the clones does not appear; measured against another copy, unresolved V genes explain less than half of the discrepancy, and the remainder lacks a known reason. From that table come the V and J calls and clone size; the DNA was used to work out D and trimming. This sample has about 310,000 clones in its table, and 70% to 90% of those were observed once. The top ten clones comprise 2.2% of the sample.

The sample originates from a study of blood T cell repertoires in COVID-19 (dated by TCRdb to the early 2020s). Background on the whole study: Samples from collaborators originated in the United States, Italy and Spain and spanned both the acute and convalescent phases of COVID-19. Samples were obtained from the ongoing ImmuneRACE study (first 160 participants) and from some 1,300 subjects provided by 6 global collaborators. The repertoires were released in a freely available public database meant as a resource for research on the immune response to SARS-CoV-2. Subjects who had been exposed to COVID-19, were actively infected with it, or had recovered from it provided the deeply sampled blood TCRbeta repertoires that made up the dataset. Sample metadata almost always included a de-identified subject ID, COVID-19 status, age in years and sex. The prospective study material was composed of cDNA or gDNA derived from T cells, B-cell-depleted T cells, or PBMCs. Where HLA class I and class II types were available, the types were taken from metadata supplied by the sample provider, not from assay-based typing.

Results the study describes overall, beyond this receptor: How much clinical and demographic metadata was included differed by source and by participant, and the metadata was provided uncurated.

Trimming at the junction amounts to 0 bases on V and 0 bases on J, and the germline ends lie 6 bases apart. Based on the germline V gene, the CDR1 and CDR2 sequences are SGDLS and YYNGEE. The cysteine opens and the phenylalanine closes a CDR3 of 14 amino acids. Only CDR3 DNA is held: 42 bases, read in frame from base 1. The V gene is TRBV9 and the J gene is TRBJ1-2, with the D gene not confidently named. Sequences were obtained from PBMCs or T cells enriched from blood (not recorded which). The clonotype comes from a man aged 30 to 45 who had recovered from COVID-19. CDR3 loop: CASSVGQSNYGYTF. The sequenced DNA is TGTGCCAGCAGCGTAGGCCAGTCTAACTATGGCTACACCTTC.